This TCR beta chain was identified in a study of identifying expanded T cells in peripheral blood. The table came from immunoSEQ multiplex PCR; TCRdb's copy has only in-frame clones and leaves some out. The sample shows about 100,000 clones, 75% to 90% of them seen only once. The ends were cut back, 1 base at V and 0 bases at J, with 11 bases in the middle. The CDR3 has 15 residues. Germline values: CDR1 SGHDT, CDR2 YYEEEE. The material sequenced was blood. This TCR was recovered from a person aged 18 to 70 in good health. This chain uses TRBV5-6 with TRBJ2-7; D perhaps matches TRBD2 (6 bases). CDR3 in DNA: TGTGCCAGCAGCTTGACCGGGAGCCTCTCCTACGAGCAGTACTTC. Translating it yields CASSLTGSLSYEQYF.